This T cell receptor beta chain originates from a study of control samples from healthy donors and cancer patients. Germline V gene data show CDR1 as SNHLY and CDR2 as FYNNEI. The J segment lost 2 bases and the V segment lost 0 bases, leaving 4 bases of the junction unmatched. This CDR3 region has 16 residues. The repertoire was sequenced with immunoSEQ multiplex PCR; TCRdb's copy has only in-frame clones and lacks some. In the table there are 97,000 or so clones, roughly nine tenths of which are singletons. This clonotype originated in a woman aged 18-29 years in good health. The sample taken for sequencing was blood. The chain uses TRBV2 and TRBJ1-5; 7 bases are shared with TRBD1. CDR3 amino acids: CASSEARTGRNQPQHF. Here the CDR3 DNA reads TGTGCCAGCAGTGAAGCCAGGACAGGTCGCAATCAGCCCCAGCATTTT. Full variable domain (outside the CDR3, taken from reference TRBV2 and TRBJ1-5): EPEVTQTPSHQVTQMGQEVILRCVPISNHLYFYWYRQILGQKVEFLVSFYNNEISEKSEIFDDQFSVERPDGSNFTLKIRSTKLEDSAMYFCASSEARTGRNQPQHFGDGTRLSIL.